A single sample is the source of the 15 T cell receptor beta chains below, sequenced in a study of T cell responses to AZD1222 COVID-19 vaccine. Assay used: immunoSEQ multiplex PCR; TCRdb lists only in-frame clones, some missing. The table records fewer than 120,000 clones, about 94% of them present only once. Specimen: peripheral blood, collected 28 days after the second AZD1222 dose. The receptors shown here come from an adult who received the AZD1222 COVID-19 vaccine.

The chain couples TRBV12-5 to TRBJ2-2; D is tentatively TRBD1 or TRBD2 (6 bases each). The CDR3 is 18 amino acids. Per germline, CDR1 LGHNT and CDR2 FRNRAP. V lost 0 bases and J 6 bases, leaving 20 bases between the germline ends. The chain's CDR3 is CASGLVLWGAVQAGELFF. CDR3 coding DNA: TGTGCTAGTGGTTTGGTACTCTGGGGGGCGGTGCAGGCCGGGGAGCTGTTTTTT.

V is TRBV2 and J is TRBJ1-2; D unclear. The CDR3 consists of 11 residues. Germline CDR1 and CDR2: SNHLY and FYNNEI. V was pared by 3 bases and J by 3 bases, with 2 bases between. As DNA, the CDR3 is TGTGCCAGCAGTGAGTACTATGGCTACACCTTC. It translates to CASSEYYGYTF.

The chain recombines TRBV7-9 with TRBJ1-1, with no clear D. CDR3 length: 13 residues. V was pared by 4 bases and J by 1 base, with 7 bases between. CDR1 SEHNR and CDR2 FQNEAQ come from the germline V gene (reference sequence). This CDR3 is CASSSSSNTEAFF. The CDR3 coding sequence is TGTGCCAGCAGCTCATCCTCGAACACTGAAGCTTTCTTT.

The chain employs TRBV19 and TRBJ1-2; no clear D. The germline V gene encodes CDR1 LNHDA and CDR2 SQIVND (reference sequence). The CDR3 covers 14 residues. Trimming took off 3 bases at V and 5 bases at J, with 13 bases between the two ends. For the CDR3, the DNA is TGTGCCAGTAGTATCTTATCGGCGGCTTATGGCTACACCTTC. This encodes CASSILSAAYGYTF.

This clone occurred once. The chain carries TRBV3-1 (or the pseudogene TRBV3-2) and TRBJ1-3; D call uncertain. The CDR3 sequence is 17 residues long. Germline V gene lookup returns CDR1 LGHDT and CDR2 YNNKEL (reference sequence). V lost 0 bases, J lost 0 bases, and 12 bases lay in between. The chain's CDR3 is CASSQDHPWNSGNTIYF. The CDR3 nucleotides read TGTGCCAGCAGCCAAGATCACCCTTGGAACTCTGGAAACACCATATATTTT.

This clone showed up just once. This chain joins TRBV3-1 (or the pseudogene TRBV3-2) and TRBJ2-7; D gene ambiguous. The V end lost 1 base, the J end lost 5 bases, and 3 bases lay between the germline ends. The CDR3 totals 11 residues. Per germline, CDR1 LGHDT and CDR2 YNNKEL (reference sequence). The CDR3 is CASSQGDEQYF. The CDR3 DNA sequence: TGTGCCAGCAGCCAAGGAGACGAGCAGTACTTC.

V usage is TRBV7-9 and J usage is TRBJ1-2, with 7 bases fitting TRBD1. The CDR3 extends over 15 amino acids. Per germline, CDR1 SEHNR and CDR2 FQNEAQ (reference sequence). J lost 0 bases, V lost 7 bases, and 8 bases had no gene match. CDR3 coding DNA: TGTGCCAGCACTAGACAGGGCAGTCCTAACTATGGCTACACCTTC. It is translated as CASTRQGSPNYGYTF.

This clone is a singleton in its sample. The chain combines TRBV28 with TRBJ2-7, with 9 bases identical to TRBD1. Germline CDR1 MDHEN, CDR2 SYDVKM. The CDR3 runs 14 residues. V lost 7 bases, J lost 0 bases, and 4 bases stayed unmatched. The CDR3 DNA reads TGTGCCAGCACCTGGACAGGGGTCTCCTACGAGCAGTACTTC. Protein: CASTWTGVSYEQYF.

For the CDR3, the DNA is TGTGCCAGCAGTCCACACCGGGACAGCTTTATGCTCAAGACTGAAGCTTTCTTT. Amino acids: CASSPHRDSFMLKTEAFF. The chain uses TRBV7-6 and TRBJ1-1; TRBD1 matches at 7 bases. Germline loops: CDR1 SGHVS, CDR2 FNYEAQ. The CDR3 totals 18 residues. Trimming removed 6 bases from V and 5 bases from J; junction bases left unmatched: 21. Combining the CDR3 with reference TRBV7-6 and TRBJ1-1 gives the whole variable domain GAGVSQSPRYKVTKRGQDVALRCDPISGHVSLYWYRQALGQGPEFLTYFNYEAQQDKSGLPNDRFSAERPEGSISTLTIQRTEQRDSAMYRCASSPHRDSFMLKTEAFFGQGTRLTVV.

Notes on this clone: Other DNA sequences in the sample encode the same CDR3. The rearrangement joins TRBV29-1 to TRBJ1-1; D gene uncertain. Germline V gives CDR1 SQVTM, CDR2 ANQGSEA. V lost 5 bases and J lost 0, with 10 bases in between. This CDR3 has 13 amino acids. The CDR3 DNA follows: TGCAGCGTTTCCGGGGTATTGAACACTGAAGCTTTCTTT. Encoded protein: CSVSGVLNTEAFF.

The chain links TRBV15 to TRBJ1-2; D is unclear. Germline CDR1 reads LNHNV; CDR2 reads YYDKDF (reference sequence). Trimming removed 3 bases from V and 6 bases from J, with 14 bases in between. This CDR3 is 14 amino acids long. The CDR3 DNA follows: TGTGCCACCAGCAGTCCTCCCTTTGGGGATGGCTACACCTTC. Translated, it gives CATSSPPFGDGYTF.

This sequence joins TRBV14 and TRBJ1-2; D is unclear. The CDR3 sequence is 15 residues long. V shed 1 base and J shed 2 bases, with 11 bases lying between them. Germline assignment: CDR1 SGHDN and CDR2 FVKESK. The CDR3 DNA follows: TGTGCCAGCAGCCAAGGTTTTTTGGGGAACTATGGCTACACCTTC. Translated: CASSQGFLGNYGYTF.

V gene TRBV20-1 combines with J gene TRBJ1-1; D uncertain. V was cut by 4 bases and J by 4 bases, with 7 bases left in between. In germline, CDR1 is DFQATT, CDR2 SNEGSKA (reference sequence). The CDR3 consists of 11 residues. In DNA form, the CDR3 reads TGCAGTGCTAAGGACGTCACTGAAGCTTTCTTT. This translates into CSAKDVTEAFF.

The chain couples TRBV5-6 to TRBJ1-2; no definite D call. V lost 0 bases and J lost 8, with 14 bases in between. The CDR3 spans 14 residues. Germline values: CDR1 SGHDT, CDR2 YYEEEE. The CDR3 DNA is TGTGCCAGCAGCTTGGATCGGTCGGTCTCGGGCTACACCTTC. Its protein product is CASSLDRSVSGYTF.

This clone appeared a single time. The J gene is TRBJ1-1, the V gene TRBV24-1; D perhaps matches TRBD1 (5 bases). CDR1 is KGHDR and CDR2 is SFDVKD in the germline V gene. V lost 7 bases to trimming and J lost 8 bases, with 19 bases between them. The CDR3 is 14 amino acids. The CDR3 DNA reads as TGTGCCACCAGCCCTCGATTACAGGTCACCGAAGCTTTCTTT. As protein: CATSPRLQVTEAFF.